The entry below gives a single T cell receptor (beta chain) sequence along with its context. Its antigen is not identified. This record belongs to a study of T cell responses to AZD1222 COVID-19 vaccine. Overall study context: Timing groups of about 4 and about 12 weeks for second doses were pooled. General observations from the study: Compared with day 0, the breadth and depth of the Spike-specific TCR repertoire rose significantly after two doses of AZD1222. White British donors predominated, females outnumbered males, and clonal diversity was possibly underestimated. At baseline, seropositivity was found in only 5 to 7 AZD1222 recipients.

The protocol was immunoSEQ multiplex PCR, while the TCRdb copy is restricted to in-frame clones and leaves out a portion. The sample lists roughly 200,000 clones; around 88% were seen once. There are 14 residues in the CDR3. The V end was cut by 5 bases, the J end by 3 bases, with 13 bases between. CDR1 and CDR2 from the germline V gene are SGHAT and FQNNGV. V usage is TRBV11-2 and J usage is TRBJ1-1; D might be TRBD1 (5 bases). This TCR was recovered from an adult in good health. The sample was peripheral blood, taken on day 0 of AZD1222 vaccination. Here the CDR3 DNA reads TGTGCCAGCAGCCCAGGGATCGTAGACACTGAAGCTTTCTTT. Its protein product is CASSPGIVDTEAFF.